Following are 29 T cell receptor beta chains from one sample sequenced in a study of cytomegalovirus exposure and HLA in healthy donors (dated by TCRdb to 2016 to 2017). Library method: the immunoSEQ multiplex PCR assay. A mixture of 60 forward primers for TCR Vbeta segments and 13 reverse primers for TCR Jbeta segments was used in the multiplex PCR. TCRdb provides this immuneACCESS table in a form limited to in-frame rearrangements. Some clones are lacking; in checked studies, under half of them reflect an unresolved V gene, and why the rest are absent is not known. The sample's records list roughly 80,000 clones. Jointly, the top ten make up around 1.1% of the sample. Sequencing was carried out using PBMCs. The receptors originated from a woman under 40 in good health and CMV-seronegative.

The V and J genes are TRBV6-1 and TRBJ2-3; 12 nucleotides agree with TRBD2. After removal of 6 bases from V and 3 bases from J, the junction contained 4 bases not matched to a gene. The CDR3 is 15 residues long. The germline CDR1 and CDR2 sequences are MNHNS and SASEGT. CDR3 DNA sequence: TGTGCCAGCAGGGCACTAGCGGGAGGTACAGATACGCAGTATTTT. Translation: CASRALAGGTDTQYF.

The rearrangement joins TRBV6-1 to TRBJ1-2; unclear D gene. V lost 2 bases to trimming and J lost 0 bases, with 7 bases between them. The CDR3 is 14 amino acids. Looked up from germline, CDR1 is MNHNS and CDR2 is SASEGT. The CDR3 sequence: CASSESRPNYGYTF. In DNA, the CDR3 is TGTGCCAGCAGTGAATCCAGGCCTAACTATGGCTACACCTTC.

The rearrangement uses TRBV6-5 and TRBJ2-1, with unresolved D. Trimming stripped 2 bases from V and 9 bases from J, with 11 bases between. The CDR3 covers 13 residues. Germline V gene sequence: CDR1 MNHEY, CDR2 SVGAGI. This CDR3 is CASSYTPRSEQFF. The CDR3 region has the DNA TGTGCCAGCAGTTACACCCCTAGGAGTGAGCAGTTCTTC.

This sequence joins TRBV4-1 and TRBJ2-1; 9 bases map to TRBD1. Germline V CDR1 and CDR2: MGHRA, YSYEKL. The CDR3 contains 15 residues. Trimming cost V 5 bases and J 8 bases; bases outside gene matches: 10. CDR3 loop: CASSTGTGSLDEQFF. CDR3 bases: TGCGCCAGCAGCACTGGGACAGGGAGTCTTGATGAGCAGTTCTTC.

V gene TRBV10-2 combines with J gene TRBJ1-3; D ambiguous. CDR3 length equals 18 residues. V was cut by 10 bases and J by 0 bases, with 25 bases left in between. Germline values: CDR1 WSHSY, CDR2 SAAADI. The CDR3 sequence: CATSTGLGQFRSGNTIYF. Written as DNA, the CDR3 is TGCGCCACCAGCACGGGTTTAGGCCAGTTCCGCTCTGGAAACACCATATATTTT.

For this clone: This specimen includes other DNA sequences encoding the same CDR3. CDR3 in DNA: TGTGCCTGGAGTCGTAATTCACCCCTCCACTTT. Protein product: CAWSRNSPLHF. The rearrangement links TRBV30 to TRBJ1-6; D call uncertain. The CDR3 extends over 11 amino acids. Germline CDR1 reads GTSNPN; CDR2 reads SVGIG (reference sequence). Trimming left V 2 bases short and J 6 bases short, with 2 bases between.

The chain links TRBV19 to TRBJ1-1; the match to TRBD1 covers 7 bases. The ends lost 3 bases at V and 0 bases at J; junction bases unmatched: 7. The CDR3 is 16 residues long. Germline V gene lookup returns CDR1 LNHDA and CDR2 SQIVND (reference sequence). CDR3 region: CASSILETGMNTEAFF. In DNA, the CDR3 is TGTGCCAGTAGTATCTTGGAGACAGGGATGAACACTGAAGCTTTCTTT.

The CDR3 nucleotides read TGCGCCAGCAGTCCCACGCGGGGAAGGATTCAGCCCCAGCATTTT. It specifies CASSPTRGRIQPQHF. The rearrangement joins TRBV23-1 to TRBJ1-5; D ambiguous. TRBV23-1 is sorted into the ORF group, with uncertain function. The CDR3 is 15 amino acids. Deletions cut 4 bases from V and 6 bases from J, with 16 bases between.

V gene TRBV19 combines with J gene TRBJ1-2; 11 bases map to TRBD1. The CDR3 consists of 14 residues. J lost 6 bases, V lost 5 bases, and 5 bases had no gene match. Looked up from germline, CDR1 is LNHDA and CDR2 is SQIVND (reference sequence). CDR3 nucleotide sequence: TGTGCCAGTAGTCCGGGACAGGGGGGGGATGGCTACACCTTC. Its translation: CASSPGQGGDGYTF.

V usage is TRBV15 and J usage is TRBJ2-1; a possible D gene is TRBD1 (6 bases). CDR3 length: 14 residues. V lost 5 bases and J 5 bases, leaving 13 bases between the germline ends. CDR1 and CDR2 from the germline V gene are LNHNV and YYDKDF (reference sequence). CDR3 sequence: CATSRTRGHNEQFF. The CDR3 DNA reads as TGTGCCACCAGCCGGACCAGGGGCCACAATGAGCAGTTCTTC.

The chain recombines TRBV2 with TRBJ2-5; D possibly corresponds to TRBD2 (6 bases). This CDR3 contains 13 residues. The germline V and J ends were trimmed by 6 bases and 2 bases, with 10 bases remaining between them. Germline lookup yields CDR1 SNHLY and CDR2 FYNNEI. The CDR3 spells CASSGTAQETQYF. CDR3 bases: TGTGCCAGCAGCGGGACTGCACAAGAGACCCAGTACTTC. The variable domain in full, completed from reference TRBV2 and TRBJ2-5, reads EPEVTQTPSHQVTQMGQEVILRCVPISNHLYFYWYRQILGQKVEFLVSFYNNEISEKSEIFDDQFSVERPDGSNFTLKIRSTKLEDSAMYFCASSGTAQETQYFGPGTRLLVL.

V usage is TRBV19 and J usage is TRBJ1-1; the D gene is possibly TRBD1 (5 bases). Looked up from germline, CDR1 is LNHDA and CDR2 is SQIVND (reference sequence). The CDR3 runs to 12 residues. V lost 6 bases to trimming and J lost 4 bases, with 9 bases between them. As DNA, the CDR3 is TGTGCCAGTAGACCAGGGCCCACTGAAGCTTTCTTT. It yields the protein CASRPGPTEAFF. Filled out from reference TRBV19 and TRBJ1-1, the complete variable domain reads DGGITQSPKYLFRKEGQNVTLSCEQNLNHDAMYWYRQDPGQGLRLIYYSQIVNDFQKGDIAEGYSVSREKKESFPLTVTSAQKNPTAFYLCASRPGPTEAFFGQGTRLTVV.

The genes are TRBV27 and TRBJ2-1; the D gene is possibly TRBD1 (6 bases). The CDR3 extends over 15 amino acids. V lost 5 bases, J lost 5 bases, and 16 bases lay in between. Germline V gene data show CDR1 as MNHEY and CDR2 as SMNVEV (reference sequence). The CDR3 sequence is CASSLWQGTHNEQFF. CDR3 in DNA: TGTGCCAGCAGTCTATGGCAGGGGACGCACAATGAGCAGTTCTTC.

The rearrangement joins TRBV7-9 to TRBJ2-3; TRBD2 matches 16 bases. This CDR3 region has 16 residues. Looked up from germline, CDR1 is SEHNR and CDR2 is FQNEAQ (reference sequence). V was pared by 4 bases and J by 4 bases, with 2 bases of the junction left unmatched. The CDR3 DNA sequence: TGTGCCAGCAGCTCGGGACTAGCGGGGGGGCCAGATACGCAGTATTTT. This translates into CASSSGLAGGPDTQYF.

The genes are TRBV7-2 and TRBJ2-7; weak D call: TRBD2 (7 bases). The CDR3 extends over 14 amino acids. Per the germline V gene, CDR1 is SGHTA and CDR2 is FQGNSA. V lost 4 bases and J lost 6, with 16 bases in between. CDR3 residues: CASSSWGGAGEQYF. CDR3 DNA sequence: TGTGCCAGCAGCTCCTGGGGGGGGGCGGGCGAGCAGTACTTC. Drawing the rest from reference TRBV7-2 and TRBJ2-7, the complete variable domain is GAGVSQSPSNKVTEKGKDVELRCDPISGHTALYWYRQSLGQGLEFLIYFQGNSAPDKSGLPSDRFSAERTGGSVSTLTIQRTQQEDSAVYLCASSSWGGAGEQYFGPGTRLTVT.

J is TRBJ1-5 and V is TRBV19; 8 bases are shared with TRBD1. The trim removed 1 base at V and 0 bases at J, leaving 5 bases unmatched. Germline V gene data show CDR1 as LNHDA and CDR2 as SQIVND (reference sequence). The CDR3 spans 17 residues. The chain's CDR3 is CASSIASGQDSNQPQHF. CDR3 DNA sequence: TGTGCCAGTAGTATAGCCTCGGGACAGGATAGCAATCAGCCCCAGCATTTT.

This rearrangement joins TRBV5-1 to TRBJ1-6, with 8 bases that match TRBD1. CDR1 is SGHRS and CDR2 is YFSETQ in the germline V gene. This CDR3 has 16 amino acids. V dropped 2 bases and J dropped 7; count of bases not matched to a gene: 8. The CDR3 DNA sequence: TGCGCCAGCAGCTTAACCGGACAGGGAAGGAATTCACCCCTCCACTTT. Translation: CASSLTGQGRNSPLHF.

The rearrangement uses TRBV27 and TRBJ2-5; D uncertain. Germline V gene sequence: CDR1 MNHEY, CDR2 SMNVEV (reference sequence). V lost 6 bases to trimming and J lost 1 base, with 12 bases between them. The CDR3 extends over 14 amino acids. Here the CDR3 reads CASSKPGFQETQYF. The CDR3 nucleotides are TGTGCCAGCAGCAAACCGGGTTTCCAAGAGACCCAGTACTTC.

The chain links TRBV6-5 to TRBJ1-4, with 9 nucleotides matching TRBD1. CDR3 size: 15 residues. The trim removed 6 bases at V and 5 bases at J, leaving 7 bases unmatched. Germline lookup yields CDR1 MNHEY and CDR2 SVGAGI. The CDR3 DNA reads TGTGCCAGCAGGTCGCAAGGGACAGGGAATGAAAAACTGTTTTTT. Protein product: CASRSQGTGNEKLFF.

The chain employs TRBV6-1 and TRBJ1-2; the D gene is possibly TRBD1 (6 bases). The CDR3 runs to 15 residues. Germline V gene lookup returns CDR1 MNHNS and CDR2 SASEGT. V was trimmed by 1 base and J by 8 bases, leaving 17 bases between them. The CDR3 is CASSEGLRGAGGYTF. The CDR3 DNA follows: TGTGCCAGCAGTGAAGGCCTCAGGGGCGCAGGGGGCTACACCTTC.

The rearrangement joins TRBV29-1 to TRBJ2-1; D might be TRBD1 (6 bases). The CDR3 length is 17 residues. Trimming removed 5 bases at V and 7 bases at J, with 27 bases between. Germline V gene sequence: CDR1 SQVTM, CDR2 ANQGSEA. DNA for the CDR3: TGCAGCGTTCCTGACGGTGACAGGCTGATTCGCTTGAATGAGCAGTTCTTC. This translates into CSVPDGDRLIRLNEQFF.

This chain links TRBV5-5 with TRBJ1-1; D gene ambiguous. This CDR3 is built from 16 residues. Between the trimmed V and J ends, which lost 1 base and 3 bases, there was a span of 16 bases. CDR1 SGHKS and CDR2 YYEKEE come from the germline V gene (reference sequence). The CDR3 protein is CASSLWPGLEDTEAFF. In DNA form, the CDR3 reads TGTGCCAGCAGCTTGTGGCCAGGCTTGGAGGACACTGAAGCTTTCTTT.

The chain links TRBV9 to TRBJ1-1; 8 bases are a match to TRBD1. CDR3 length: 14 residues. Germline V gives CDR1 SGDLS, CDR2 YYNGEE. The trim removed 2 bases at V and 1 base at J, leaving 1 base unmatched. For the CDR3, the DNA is TGTGCCAGCAGCGTCGGGACAGGGAACACTGAAGCTTTCTTT. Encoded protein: CASSVGTGNTEAFF.

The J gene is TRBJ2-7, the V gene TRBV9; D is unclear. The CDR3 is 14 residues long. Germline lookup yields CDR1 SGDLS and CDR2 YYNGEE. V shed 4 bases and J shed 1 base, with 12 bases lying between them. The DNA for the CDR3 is TGTGCCAGCAGCCCGGGTCTTTCTTCCTACGAGCAGTACTTC. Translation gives CASSPGLSSYEQYF.

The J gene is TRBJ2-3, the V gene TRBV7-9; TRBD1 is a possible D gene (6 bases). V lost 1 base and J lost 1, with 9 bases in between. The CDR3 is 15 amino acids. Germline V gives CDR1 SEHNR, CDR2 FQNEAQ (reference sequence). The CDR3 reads CASSLVQGGTDTQYF. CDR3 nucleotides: TGTGCCAGCAGCTTAGTACAGGGAGGCACAGATACGCAGTATTTT.

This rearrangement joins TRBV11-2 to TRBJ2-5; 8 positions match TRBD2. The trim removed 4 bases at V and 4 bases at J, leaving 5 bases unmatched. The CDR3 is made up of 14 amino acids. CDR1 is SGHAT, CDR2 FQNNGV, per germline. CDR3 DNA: TGTGCCAGCAGCTCCGCGGGAGGAGCAGAGACCCAGTACTTC. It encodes CASSSAGGAETQYF.

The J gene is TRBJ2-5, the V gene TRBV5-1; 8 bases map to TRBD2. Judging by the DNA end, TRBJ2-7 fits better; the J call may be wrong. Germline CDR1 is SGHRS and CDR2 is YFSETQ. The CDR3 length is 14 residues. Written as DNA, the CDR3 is TGCGCCAGCAGCTTGGTAGAGGGGACTAGCGAGCAGTACTTC. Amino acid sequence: CASSLVEGTSEQYF.

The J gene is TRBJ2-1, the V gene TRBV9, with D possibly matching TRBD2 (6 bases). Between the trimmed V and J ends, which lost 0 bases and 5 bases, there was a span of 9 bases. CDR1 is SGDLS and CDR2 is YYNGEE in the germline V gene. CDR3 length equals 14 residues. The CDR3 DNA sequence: TGTGCCAGCAGCGTAGATGGAGGGCACAATGAGCAGTTCTTC. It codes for CASSVDGGHNEQFF.

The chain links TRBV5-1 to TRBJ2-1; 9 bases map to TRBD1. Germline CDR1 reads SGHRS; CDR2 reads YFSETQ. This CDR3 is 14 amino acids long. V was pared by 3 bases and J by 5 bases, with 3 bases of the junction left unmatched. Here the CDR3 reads CASSSGQGNNEQFF. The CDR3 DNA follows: TGCGCCAGCAGCTCGGGACAGGGCAACAATGAGCAGTTCTTC.